Reported below is one T cell receptor beta chain. Antigen specificity is unknown. This sample is part of a study of early T cells in non-severe SARS-CoV-2 infection. V was pared by 5 bases and J by 0 bases, with 14 bases between. CDR1 is SGHVS and CDR2 is FNYEAQ in the germline V gene. The CDR3 loop spans 16 amino acids. Study results and limitations: Comparison of clonotypes with VDJdb favored anti-spike CD8 responses while missing private and CD4 specificities.

Molecules of cDNA were individually given unique molecular identifiers that were attached to them. TCRdb re-called the 5' RACE reads through MiXCR, storing one row per CDR3 protein. This sample carries tens of thousands of distinct CDR3 sequences, roughly an eighth of them seen once, and the ten largest clones take 4.5% to 7%. This chain uses TRBV7-6 with TRBJ2-1, with D uncertain. The sequence derives from an adult who was a healthcare worker with PCR-confirmed SARS-CoV-2 infection or an uninfected control (not recorded which). The specimen comprised whole blood, sampled at baseline. This CDR3 reads CASSQIGLNSYNEQFF. DNA of the CDR3: TGTGCCAGCAGCCAAATCGGCCTTAACTCCTACAATGAGCAGTTCTTC.